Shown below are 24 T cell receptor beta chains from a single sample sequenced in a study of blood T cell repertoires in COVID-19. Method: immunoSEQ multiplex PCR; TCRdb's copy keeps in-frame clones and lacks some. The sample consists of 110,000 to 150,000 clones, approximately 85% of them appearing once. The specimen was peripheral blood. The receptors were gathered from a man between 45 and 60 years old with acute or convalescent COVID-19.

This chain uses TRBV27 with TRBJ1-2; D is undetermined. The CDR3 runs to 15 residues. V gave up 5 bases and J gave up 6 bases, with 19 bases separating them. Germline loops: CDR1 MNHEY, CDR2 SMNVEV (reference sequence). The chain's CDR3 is CASSGRGIGFNGYTF. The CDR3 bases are TGTGCCAGCAGTGGTCGAGGAATTGGGTTTAATGGCTACACCTTC.

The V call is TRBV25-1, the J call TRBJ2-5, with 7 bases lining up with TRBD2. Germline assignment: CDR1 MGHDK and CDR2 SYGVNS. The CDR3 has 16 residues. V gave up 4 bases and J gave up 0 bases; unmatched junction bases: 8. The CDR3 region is CASSGPGTTYQETQYF. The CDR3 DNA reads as TGTGCCAGCAGTGGCCCCGGGACTACATACCAAGAGACCCAGTACTTC. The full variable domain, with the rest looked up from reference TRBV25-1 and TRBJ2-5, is EADIYQTPRYLVIGTGKKITLECSQTMGHDKMYWYQQDPGMELHLIHYSYGVNSTEKGDLSSESTVSRIRTEHFPLTLESARPSHTSQYLCASSGPGTTYQETQYFGPGTRLLVL.

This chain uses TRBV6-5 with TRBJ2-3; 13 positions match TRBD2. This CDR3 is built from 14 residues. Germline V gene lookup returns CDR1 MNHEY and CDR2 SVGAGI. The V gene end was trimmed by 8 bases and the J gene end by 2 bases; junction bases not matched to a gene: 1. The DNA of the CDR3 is TGTGCCAGCGGACTAGCGGGAGTCACAGATACGCAGTATTTT. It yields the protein CASGLAGVTDTQYF.

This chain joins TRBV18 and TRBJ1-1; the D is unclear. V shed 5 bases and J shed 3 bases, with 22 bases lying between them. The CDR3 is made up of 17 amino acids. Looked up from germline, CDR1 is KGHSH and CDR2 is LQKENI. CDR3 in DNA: TGTGCCAGCTCATCTACTTTGACACAAACTTGGGACACTGAAGCTTTCTTT. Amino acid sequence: CASSSTLTQTWDTEAFF. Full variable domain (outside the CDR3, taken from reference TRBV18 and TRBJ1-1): NAGVMQNPRHLVRRRGQEARLRCSPMKGHSHVYWYRQLPEEGLKFMVYLQKENIIDESGMPKERFSAEFPKEGPSILRIQQVVRGDSAAYFCASSSTLTQTWDTEAFFGQGTRLTVV.

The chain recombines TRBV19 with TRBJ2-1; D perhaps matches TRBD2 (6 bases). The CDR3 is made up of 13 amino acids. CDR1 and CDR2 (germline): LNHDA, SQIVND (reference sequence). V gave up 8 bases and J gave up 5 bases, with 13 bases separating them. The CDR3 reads CASSRLDHNEQFF. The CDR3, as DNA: TGTGCCAGTTCGAGACTAGACCACAATGAGCAGTTCTTC.

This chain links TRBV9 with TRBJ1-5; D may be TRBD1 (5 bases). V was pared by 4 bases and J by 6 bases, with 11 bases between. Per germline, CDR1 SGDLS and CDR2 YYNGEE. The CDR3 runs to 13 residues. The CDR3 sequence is CASSRGDRQPQHF. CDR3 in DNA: TGTGCCAGCAGCAGGGGTGACCGTCAGCCCCAGCATTTT.

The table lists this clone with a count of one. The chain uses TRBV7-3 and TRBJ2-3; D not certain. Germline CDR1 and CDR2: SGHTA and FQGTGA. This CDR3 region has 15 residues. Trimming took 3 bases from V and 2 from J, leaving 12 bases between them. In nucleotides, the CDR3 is TGTGCCAGCAGCTTCGACATAACCCTCACAGATACGCAGTATTTT. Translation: CASSFDITLTDTQYF.

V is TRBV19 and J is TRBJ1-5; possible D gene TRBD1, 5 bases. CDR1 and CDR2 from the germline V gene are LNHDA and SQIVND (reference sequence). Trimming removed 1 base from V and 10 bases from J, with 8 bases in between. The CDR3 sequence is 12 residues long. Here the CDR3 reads CASSIVGAPQHF. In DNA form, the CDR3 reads TGTGCCAGTAGTATAGTTGGGGCCCCCCAGCATTTT.

CDR3 protein: CASSPHPTGINYGYTF. CDR3 DNA: TGTGCCAGCAGCCCACATCCTACAGGAATTAACTATGGCTACACCTTC. This chain links TRBV11-3 with TRBJ1-2; D is perhaps TRBD1 (5 bases). Germline V gene lookup returns CDR1 SGHNT and CDR2 YENEEA. The CDR3 is 16 amino acids. V lost 5 bases to trimming and J lost 1 base, with 17 bases between them.

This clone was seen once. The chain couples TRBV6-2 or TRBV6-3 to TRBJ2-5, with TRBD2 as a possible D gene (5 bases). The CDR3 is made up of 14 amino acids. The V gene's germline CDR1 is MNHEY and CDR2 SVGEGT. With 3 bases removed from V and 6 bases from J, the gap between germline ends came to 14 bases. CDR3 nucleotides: TGTGCCAGCAGTTATGAGGGCCACGTGAAGACCCAGTACTTC. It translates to CASSYEGHVKTQYF.

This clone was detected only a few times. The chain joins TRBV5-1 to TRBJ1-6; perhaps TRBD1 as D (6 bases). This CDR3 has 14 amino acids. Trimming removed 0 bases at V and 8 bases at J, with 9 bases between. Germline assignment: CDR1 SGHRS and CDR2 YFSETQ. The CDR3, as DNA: TGCGCCAGCAGCTTGGTGGACAGCCATTCACCCCTCCACTTT. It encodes CASSLVDSHSPLHF.

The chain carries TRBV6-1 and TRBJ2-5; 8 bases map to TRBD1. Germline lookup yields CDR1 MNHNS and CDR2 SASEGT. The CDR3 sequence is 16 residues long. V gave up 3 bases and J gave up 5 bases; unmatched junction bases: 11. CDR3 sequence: CASSEGQDLAWETQYF. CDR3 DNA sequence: TGTGCCAGCAGTGAGGGACAGGATCTAGCGTGGGAGACCCAGTACTTC.

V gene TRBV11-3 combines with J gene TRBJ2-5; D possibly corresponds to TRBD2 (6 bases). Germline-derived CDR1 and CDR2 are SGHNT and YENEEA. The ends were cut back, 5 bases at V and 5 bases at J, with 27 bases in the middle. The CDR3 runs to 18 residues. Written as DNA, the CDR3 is TGTGCCAGCAGCCGTCTTAGGGGAGGCGGGGACGGGCAGGAGACCCAGTACTTC. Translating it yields CASSRLRGGGDGQETQYF.

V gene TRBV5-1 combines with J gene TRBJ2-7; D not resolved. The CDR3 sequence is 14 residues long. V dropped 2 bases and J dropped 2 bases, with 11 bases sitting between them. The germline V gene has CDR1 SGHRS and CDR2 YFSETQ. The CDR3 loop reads CASSFEPTTYEQYF. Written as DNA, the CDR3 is TGCGCCAGCAGCTTCGAGCCCACTACCTACGAGCAGTACTTC.

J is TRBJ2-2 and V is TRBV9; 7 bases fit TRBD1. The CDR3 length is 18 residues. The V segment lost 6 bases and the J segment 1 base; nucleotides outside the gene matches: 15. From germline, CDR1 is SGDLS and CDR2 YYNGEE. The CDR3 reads CASTTKWGTAKNTGELFF. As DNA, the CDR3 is TGTGCCAGCACCACTAAGTGGGGGACAGCGAAGAACACCGGGGAGCTGTTTTTT.

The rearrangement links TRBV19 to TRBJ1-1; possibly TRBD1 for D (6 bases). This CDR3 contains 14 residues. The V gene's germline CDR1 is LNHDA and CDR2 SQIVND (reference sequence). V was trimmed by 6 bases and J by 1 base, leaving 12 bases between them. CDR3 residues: CASRVGQGNTEAFF. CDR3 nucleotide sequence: TGTGCCAGTAGGGTGGGACAAGGGAACACTGAAGCTTTCTTT.

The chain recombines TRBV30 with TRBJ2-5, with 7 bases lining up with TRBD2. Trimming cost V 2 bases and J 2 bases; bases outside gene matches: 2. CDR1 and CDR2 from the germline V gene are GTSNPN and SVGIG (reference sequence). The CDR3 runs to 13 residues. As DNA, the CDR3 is TGTGCCTGGAGTATGGGGGGGCAAGAGACCCAGTACTTC. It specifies CAWSMGGQETQYF.

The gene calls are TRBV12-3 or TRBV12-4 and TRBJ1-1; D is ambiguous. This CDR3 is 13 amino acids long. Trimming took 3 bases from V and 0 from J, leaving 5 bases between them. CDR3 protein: CASSFGMNTEAFF. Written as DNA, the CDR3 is TGTGCCAGCAGTTTCGGGATGAACACTGAAGCTTTCTTT.

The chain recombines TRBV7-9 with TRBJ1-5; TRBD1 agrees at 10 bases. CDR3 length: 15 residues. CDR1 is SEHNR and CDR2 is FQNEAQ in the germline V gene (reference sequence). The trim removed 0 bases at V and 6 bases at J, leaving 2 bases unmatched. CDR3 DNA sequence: TGTGCCAGCAGCTTAGCAGGGACAGGGGCTCAGCCCCAGCATTTT. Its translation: CASSLAGTGAQPQHF.

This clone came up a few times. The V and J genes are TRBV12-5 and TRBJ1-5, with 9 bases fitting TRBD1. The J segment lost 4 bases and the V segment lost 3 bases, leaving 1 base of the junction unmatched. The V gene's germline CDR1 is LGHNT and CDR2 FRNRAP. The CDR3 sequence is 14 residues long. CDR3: CASGLDRGNQPQHF. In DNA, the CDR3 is TGTGCTAGTGGTTTAGACAGGGGGAATCAGCCCCAGCATTTT.

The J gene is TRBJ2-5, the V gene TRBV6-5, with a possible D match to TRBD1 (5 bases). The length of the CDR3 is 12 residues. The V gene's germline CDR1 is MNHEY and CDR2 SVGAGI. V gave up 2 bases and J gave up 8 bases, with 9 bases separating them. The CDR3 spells CASSYPDTTQYF. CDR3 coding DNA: TGTGCCAGCAGTTACCCGGACACAACCCAGTACTTC.

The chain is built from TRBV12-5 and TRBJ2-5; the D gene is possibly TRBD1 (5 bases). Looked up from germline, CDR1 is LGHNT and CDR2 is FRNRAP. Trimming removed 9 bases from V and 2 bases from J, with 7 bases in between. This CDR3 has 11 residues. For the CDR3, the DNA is TGTGCTAGCAGGGCTCAAGAGACCCAGTACTTC. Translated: CASRAQETQYF.

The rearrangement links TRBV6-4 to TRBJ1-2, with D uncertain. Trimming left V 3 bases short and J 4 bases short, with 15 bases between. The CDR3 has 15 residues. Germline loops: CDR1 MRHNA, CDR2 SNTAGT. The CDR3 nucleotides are TGTGCCAGCAGTGAGGAGGAGGGTGGTAGCTATGGCTACACCTTC. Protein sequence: CASSEEEGGSYGYTF.

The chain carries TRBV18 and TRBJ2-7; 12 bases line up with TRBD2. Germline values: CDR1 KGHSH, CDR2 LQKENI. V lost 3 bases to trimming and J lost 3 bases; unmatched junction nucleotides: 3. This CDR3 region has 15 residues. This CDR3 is CASSPGLAGHYEQYF. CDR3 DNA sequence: TGTGCCAGCTCACCCGGACTAGCGGGGCACTACGAGCAGTACTTC. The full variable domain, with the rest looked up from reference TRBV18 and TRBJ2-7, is NAGVMQNPRHLVRRRGQEARLRCSPMKGHSHVYWYRQLPEEGLKFMVYLQKENIIDESGMPKERFSAEFPKEGPSILRIQQVVRGDSAAYFCASSPGLAGHYEQYFGPGTRLTVT.